This paragraph covers one T cell receptor (beta chain) sequence. The antigen remains undetermined. Sequenced by immunoSEQ multiplex PCR; TCRdb stores in-frame clones only, minus some. The data show 35,000 to 40,000 clones, approximately 90% seen once. The sample is drawn from a study of OX40 agonist ivuxolimab in advanced cancers. Study-level information: Three patients, one with hepatocellular carcinoma and two with cutaneous melanoma, responded partially.

Study-level findings and limits: Which antigen the expanded peripheral T cells recognized is unknown.

CDR1 and CDR2 from the germline V gene are SGHRS and YFSETQ. Trimming took 2 bases from V and 0 from J, leaving 8 bases between them. The CDR3 covers 14 residues. The TCR sequence derives from an adult with an advanced solid tumor such as melanoma, head and neck, liver or kidney cancer. V gene TRBV5-1 combines with J gene TRBJ2-5; D gene ambiguous. The specimen comprised CD4+ or CD8+ T cells sorted from blood, sampled in a trial of the OX40 agonist ivuxolimab. The CDR3 spells CASSFRSYQETQYF. CDR3 in DNA: TGCGCCAGCAGCTTCCGGTCGTACCAAGAGACCCAGTACTTC.